Below are 2 T cell receptor beta chains sequenced from a single sample in a study of T cells in Graves' hyperthyroidism and ophthalmopathy. There were TCR beta CDR3 regions amplified from RNA transcripts. RT-PCR in the first round (using the HTBI primer set) targeted the TCR CDR3. TCRdb re-derived calls from the multiplex PCR reads in MiXCR, one entry per CDR3 protein. The sample yields 500,000 to 650,000 distinct CDR3 sequences, about 45% seen once. Sample: peripheral blood or thyroid tissue (not recorded which). Receptor source: an adult woman with Graves' disease, either hyperthyroidism or ophthalmopathy (not recorded which).

At least ten counts were recorded for this clonotype. V gene TRBV2 combines with J gene TRBJ1-5, with no clear D. Per the germline V gene, CDR1 is SNHLY and CDR2 is FYNNEI. The CDR3 loop spans 14 amino acids. The V end was cut by 4 bases, the J end by 4 bases, with 11 bases between. The CDR3 coding sequence is TGTGCCAGCAGTGTCGGGTCGAATAATCAGCCCCAGCATTTT. Translation: CASSVGSNNQPQHF.

The count of this clonotype is one. The chain joins TRBV7-9 to TRBJ2-2; 7 bases align to TRBD1. J was trimmed by 0 bases and V by 7 bases; bases with no gene match: 8. The CDR3 covers 16 residues. Germline assignment: CDR1 SEHNR and CDR2 FQNEAQ (reference sequence). CDR3 amino acids: CASIARGTANTGELFF. CDR3 bases: TGTGCCAGCATAGCCAGGGGGACCGCGAACACCGGGGAGCTGTTTTTT.